The 21 T cell receptor beta chains listed next were all sequenced from one sample in a study of T-cell reconstitution after alpha-beta-depleted transplantation in children. Unique molecular identifiers tagged the TCRbeta library. Each CDR3 protein gets one entry after TCRdb re-called the PCR reads with MiXCR. The sample includes 530,000 or so distinct CDR3 sequences, 27% of them seen just once. The starting material was PBMCs, obtained before TCRalphabeta/CD19-depleted stem cell transplant. These receptor sequences come from a boy younger than two with Wiskott-Aldrich syndrome, due to receive a stem cell transplant.

The chain has TRBV5-6 and TRBJ1-2; D is unclear. This CDR3 contains 16 residues. The germline gives CDR1 SGHDT, CDR2 YYEEEE. V was pared by 6 bases and J by 7 bases, with 25 bases between. CDR3 bases: TGTGCCAGCATCGAGCTTAGTCGTTCGCATCCACGTGGCTACACCTTC. Translated: CASIELSRSHPRGYTF.

The V gene is TRBV4-2, the J gene TRBJ2-1, with 7 bases matching TRBD2. Trimming removed 4 bases from V and 7 bases from J; junction bases left unmatched: 13. CDR3 length equals 16 residues. Germline V gives CDR1 LGHNA, CDR2 YNFKEQ. The CDR3 loop reads CASSPGRTGGRNEQFF. The CDR3 bases are TGTGCCAGCAGCCCAGGGAGAACGGGAGGCCGGAATGAGCAGTTCTTC.

This rearrangement joins TRBV20-1 to TRBJ2-7; D might be TRBD2 (5 bases). The germline V and J ends were trimmed by 6 bases and 3 bases, with 18 bases remaining between them. CDR3 size: 14 residues. Germline CDR1 and CDR2: DFQATT and SNEGSKA (reference sequence). CDR3 sequence: CSATISGAGYEQYF. The CDR3, as DNA: TGCAGTGCCACTATAAGCGGAGCTGGCTACGAGCAGTACTTC.

The V gene is TRBV5-1, the J gene TRBJ2-5, with 9 bases identical to TRBD1. CDR3 length: 15 amino acids. The V gene end was trimmed by 4 bases and the J gene end by 5 bases; junction bases not matched to a gene: 9. Germline assignment: CDR1 SGHRS and CDR2 YFSETQ. The CDR3 sequence is CASSPPIGQGETQYF. In DNA form, the CDR3 reads TGCGCCAGCAGCCCACCTATTGGACAGGGGGAGACCCAGTACTTC. Based on the CDR3 plus reference TRBV5-1 and TRBJ2-5, the full variable domain is KAGVTQTPRYLIKTRGQQVTLSCSPISGHRSVSWYQQTPGQGLQFLFEYFSETQRNKGNFPGRFSGRQFSNSRSEMNVSTLELGDSALYLCASSPPIGQGETQYFGPGTRLLVL.

This clonotype occurred a few times. The chain links TRBV12-3 or TRBV12-4 to TRBJ2-3; 10 bases are a match to TRBD2. The CDR3 runs to 15 residues. The junction had 11 bases not matched to a gene; V was cut back by 6 bases and J by 8 bases. The CDR3 reads CASRKAGGPSGTQYF. The CDR3, as DNA: TGTGCCAGCAGAAAAGCGGGAGGGCCTTCGGGTACGCAGTATTTT.

This clonotype was seen a handful of times. The rearrangement links TRBV10-1 to TRBJ2-7, with no clear D. Per the germline V gene, CDR1 is WNHNN and CDR2 is SYGVQD (reference sequence). The CDR3 length is 12 residues. V lost 8 bases to trimming and J lost 6 bases, with 14 bases between them. CDR3 nucleotide sequence: TGCGCCAGCTCCCAGGCGTGGGGCGAGCAGTACTTC. Its protein is CASSQAWGEQYF.

This rearrangement joins TRBV7-6 to TRBJ2-3, with a tentative D call TRBD1 (5 bases). The germline V and J ends were trimmed by 2 bases and 8 bases, with 17 bases remaining between them. This CDR3 has 15 residues. In germline, CDR1 is SGHVS, CDR2 FNYEAQ. The CDR3: CASSLTGIGGSTQYF. The CDR3 nucleotides read TGTGCCAGCAGCTTAACAGGAATAGGCGGTAGTACGCAGTATTTT.

The V call is TRBV5-1, the J call TRBJ2-5, with D maybe TRBD1 (5 bases). The V end lost 4 bases, the J end lost 6 bases, and 22 bases lay between the germline ends. This CDR3 spans 16 amino acids. Germline-derived CDR1 and CDR2 are SGHRS and YFSETQ. The CDR3 here is CASSPRSTAPQKTQYF. Written as DNA, the CDR3 is TGCGCCAGCAGCCCGCGTTCGACAGCCCCTCAGAAGACCCAGTACTTC. Combining the CDR3 with reference TRBV5-1 and TRBJ2-5 gives the whole variable domain KAGVTQTPRYLIKTRGQQVTLSCSPISGHRSVSWYQQTPGQGLQFLFEYFSETQRNKGNFPGRFSGRQFSNSRSEMNVSTLELGDSALYLCASSPRSTAPQKTQYFGPGTRLLVL.

This clonotype was seen a few times. This chain joins TRBV20-1 and TRBJ1-6, with D tentatively TRBD1 (5 bases). V was shortened by 0 bases and J by 2 bases, with 8 bases between the two germline ends. This CDR3 spans 15 amino acids. The germline V gene has CDR1 DFQATT and CDR2 SNEGSKA (reference sequence). Here the CDR3 DNA reads TGCAGTGCTAGAGATCCAGGGACCTATAATTCACCCCTCCACTTT. This translates into CSARDPGTYNSPLHF.

The CDR3 sequence: CASSILAASTTDTQYF. CDR3 bases: TGTGCCAGCAGCATACTAGCGGCATCCACCACAGATACGCAGTATTTT. V usage is TRBV7-9 and J usage is TRBJ2-3, with 8 bases matching TRBD2. This CDR3 region has 16 residues. Germline CDR1 and CDR2: SEHNR and FQNEAQ (reference sequence). V lost 5 bases, J lost 2 bases, and 9 bases stayed unmatched.

This chain connects TRBV29-1 to TRBJ2-7; weak D call: TRBD1 (6 bases). The CDR3 has 13 residues. Deletions cut 4 bases from V and 3 bases from J, with 13 bases between. The germline CDR1 and CDR2 sequences are SQVTM and ANQGSEA. CDR3 in DNA: TGCAGCGTTGCGCCGGGACAAATCTACGAGCAGTACTTC. Encoded protein: CSVAPGQIYEQYF.

This clonotype appeared a few times. The gene calls are TRBV2 and TRBJ2-7; D is possibly TRBD1 (5 bases). Trimming removed 7 bases at V and 4 bases at J, with 20 bases between. Germline CDR1 is SNHLY and CDR2 is FYNNEI. This CDR3 region has 15 residues. In DNA, the CDR3 is TGTGCCAGCATGGCCCCGGTGGTTCGGACATACGAGCAGTACTTC. Translation gives CASMAPVVRTYEQYF.

This chain connects TRBV7-2 to TRBJ2-7, with 10 bases matching TRBD1. Unmatched junction bases numbered 8, after V lost 6 bases and J lost 6 bases. CDR3 size: 14 residues. CDR1 is SGHTA, CDR2 FQGNSA, per germline. The CDR3 spells CASSSGTGVVEQYF. The CDR3 DNA follows: TGTGCCAGCAGTTCCGGGACAGGGGTCGTCGAGCAGTACTTC.

The chain couples TRBV20-1 to TRBJ2-5; the match to TRBD1 covers 12 bases. The V segment lost 0 bases and the J segment 4 bases; nucleotides outside the gene matches: 6. The CDR3 has 16 amino acids. Germline V gene lookup returns CDR1 DFQATT and CDR2 SNEGSKA (reference sequence). CDR3 in DNA: TGCAGTGCTAGAGATTGGGGGACAGGGGGCGCAGAGACCCAGTACTTC. This gives the protein CSARDWGTGGAETQYF.

This chain links TRBV10-3 with TRBJ2-7; a weak D match, TRBD1 (7 bases). The germline gives CDR1 ENHRY, CDR2 SYGVKD. V lost 0 bases to trimming and J lost 4 bases, with 13 bases between them. This CDR3 is 15 amino acids long. The CDR3 DNA sequence: TGTGCCATCAGTGAGTCGGTGGAGGGGGCATACGAGCAGTACTTC. This translates into CAISESVEGAYEQYF.

This clonotype was seen only a few times. The rearrangement joins TRBV28 to TRBJ1-2; weak D call: TRBD1 (5 bases). Germline V gene data show CDR1 as MDHEN and CDR2 as SYDVKM. CDR3 size: 16 residues. Deletions cut 2 bases from V and 4 bases from J, with 17 bases between. The CDR3 DNA is TGTGCCAGCAGTTTAAGGGACCCCGGTGGATTCTATGGCTACACCTTC. Residues: CASSLRDPGGFYGYTF.

This clonotype was picked up a small number of times. The DNA of the CDR3 is TGTGCCAGCAGTTCCCCGCGGGCATACAACACTGAAGCTTTCTTT. This sequence encodes CASSSPRAYNTEAFF. This chain connects TRBV6-5 to TRBJ1-1; D remains unclear. Trimming stripped 4 bases from V and 2 bases from J, with 14 bases between. Germline V lookup: CDR1 MNHEY, CDR2 SVGAGI. This CDR3 is 15 amino acids long.

Turning to this clonotype: At one end, the junction sequence differs from germline, possibly due to a read error. The chain carries TRBV2 and TRBJ2-5; 11 nucleotides match TRBD2. Germline CDR1 and CDR2: SNHLY and FYNNEI. The CDR3 is 18 amino acids. CDR3 residues: CTSCLKGPGLAAQETQYF. As DNA, the CDR3 is TGTACCAGCTGTTTAAAAGGACCGGGACTAGCGGCTCAAGAGACCCAGTACTTC. The entire variable domain, with the rest obtained from reference TRBV2 and TRBJ2-5, is as follows: EPEVTQTPSHQVTQMGQEVILRCVPISNHLYFYWYRQILGQKVEFLVSFYNNEISEKSEIFDDQFSVERPDGSNFTLKIRSTKLEDSAMYFCTSCLKGPGLAAQETQYFGPGTRLLVL.

The chain employs TRBV29-1 and TRBJ2-7, with 7 bases aligning to TRBD2. The CDR3 sequence is 13 residues long. Germline CDR1 is SQVTM and CDR2 is ANQGSEA. V shed 7 bases and J 2 bases; nucleotides not matched to a gene: 8. CDR3 amino acids: CSGSSGVPYEQYF. Here the CDR3 DNA reads TGCAGCGGCTCTAGCGGCGTACCCTACGAGCAGTACTTC.

This clonotype was counted a few times. This chain uses TRBV12-3 or TRBV12-4 with TRBJ1-1; the D is unclear. V was clipped by 4 bases and J by 8 bases, with 8 bases between them. The CDR3 is made up of 11 amino acids. The CDR3 is CASSSPREAFF. The CDR3 DNA sequence: TGTGCCAGCAGTTCCCCGCGAGAAGCTTTCTTT.

This clonotype was seen a handful of times. CDR3 sequence: CASSSPLLAATDTQYF. The DNA for the CDR3 is TGTGCCAGCAGCTCCCCATTACTAGCGGCAACAGATACGCAGTATTTT. The chain combines TRBV7-9 with TRBJ2-3, with 8 bases fitting TRBD2. The CDR3 runs 16 residues. Trimming cost V 4 bases and J 3 bases; bases outside gene matches: 9. Looked up from germline, CDR1 is SEHNR and CDR2 is FQNEAQ (reference sequence).